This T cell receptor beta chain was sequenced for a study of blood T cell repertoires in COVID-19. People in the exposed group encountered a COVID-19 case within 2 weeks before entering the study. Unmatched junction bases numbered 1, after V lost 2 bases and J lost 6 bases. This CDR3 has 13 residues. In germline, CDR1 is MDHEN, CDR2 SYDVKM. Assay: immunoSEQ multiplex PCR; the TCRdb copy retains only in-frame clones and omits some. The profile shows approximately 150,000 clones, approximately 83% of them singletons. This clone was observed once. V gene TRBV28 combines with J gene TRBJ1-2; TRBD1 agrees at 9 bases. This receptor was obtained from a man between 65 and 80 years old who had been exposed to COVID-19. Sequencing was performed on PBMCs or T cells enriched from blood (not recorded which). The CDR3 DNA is TGTGCCAGCAGTTTAAGGACAGGGGATGGCTACACCTTC. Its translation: CASSLRTGDGYTF.